This entry features one T cell receptor (beta chain) sequence. What it binds is unknown. The table came from immunoSEQ multiplex PCR; TCRdb's copy has only in-frame clones and leaves some out. Among tens of thousands of clones listed, about nine tenths were seen once. Each patient experienced a relapse that followed autologous stem cell transplantation, and brentuximab vedotin exposure varied. Best outcomes ranged across complete response, partial response and progressive disease. The data were taken from a study of PD-1 blockade in classical Hodgkin lymphoma. Study-wide points: At C4D1, TCR diversity had climbed significantly for CD4+ cells, though not for CD8+ cells.

The TCR comes from a human donor with classical Hodgkin lymphoma. This specimen consisted of peripheral blood mononuclear cells (PBMCs), obtained at baseline.

The CDR3 sequence is CASSYSGFPGLETQYF. Written as DNA, the CDR3 is TGTGCCAGCAGTTACTCGGGGTTTCCCGGGCTAGAGACCCAGTACTTC. The rearrangement links TRBV6-5 to TRBJ2-5; D unclear. Germline V gene data show CDR1 as MNHEY and CDR2 as SVGAGI. V was trimmed by 0 bases and J by 4 bases, leaving 15 bases between them. The CDR3 covers 16 residues.